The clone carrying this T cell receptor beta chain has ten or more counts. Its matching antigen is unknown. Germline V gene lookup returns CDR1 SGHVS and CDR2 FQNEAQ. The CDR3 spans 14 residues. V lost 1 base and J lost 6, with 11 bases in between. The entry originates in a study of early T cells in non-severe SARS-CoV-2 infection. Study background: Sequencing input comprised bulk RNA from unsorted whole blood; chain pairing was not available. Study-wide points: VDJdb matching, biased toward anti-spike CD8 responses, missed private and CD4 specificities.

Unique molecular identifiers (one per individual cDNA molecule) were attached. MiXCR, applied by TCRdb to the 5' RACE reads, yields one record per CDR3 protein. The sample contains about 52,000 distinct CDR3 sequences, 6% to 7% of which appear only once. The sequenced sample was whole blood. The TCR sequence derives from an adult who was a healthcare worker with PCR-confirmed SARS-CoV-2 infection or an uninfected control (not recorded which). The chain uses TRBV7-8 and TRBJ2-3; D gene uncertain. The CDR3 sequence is CASSLVGVRDTQYF. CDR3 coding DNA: TGTGCCAGCAGCTTAGTTGGGGTGCGGGATACGCAGTATTTT.